Presented here are 15 T cell receptor beta chains from one specimen sequenced in a study of T cells after yellow fever vaccination. Each CDR3 protein is one row after TCRdb ran MiXCR on the 5' RACE reads. The repertoire holds a few hundred thousand distinct CDR3 sequences, with 15% to 20% as singletons. The sequenced sample was PBMCs, obtained 15 days after the yellow fever booster vaccination. Receptor source: a man aged 25-45 years who received the YFV17D yellow fever vaccine.

This clonotype was recorded a few times. The rearrangement links TRBV12-3 or TRBV12-4 to TRBJ1-1; D gene ambiguous. V was shortened by 8 bases and J by 2 bases, with 12 bases between the two germline ends. The CDR3 has 13 residues. Here the CDR3 reads CASCPQLNTEAFF. The CDR3 nucleotides are TGTGCCAGCTGCCCCCAACTTAACACTGAAGCTTTCTTT.

This clonotype was seen a few times. The V gene is TRBV5-1, the J gene TRBJ2-2, with D perhaps being TRBD1 or TRBD2 (5 bases each). The ends were cut back, 8 bases at V and 1 base at J, with 12 bases in the middle. Germline lookup yields CDR1 SGHRS and CDR2 YFSETQ. CDR3 length equals 14 residues. The CDR3 coding sequence is TGCGCCAGTACAGGACGGGAGAACACCGGGGAGCTGTTTTTT. It is translated as CASTGRENTGELFF.

This rearrangement joins TRBV30 to TRBJ2-1; 7 bases are shared with TRBD2. Trimming at V came to 0 bases and at J to 6 bases, leaving 8 bases not matched to a gene. Germline V gives CDR1 GTSNPN, CDR2 SVGIG (reference sequence). The CDR3 runs 15 residues. In DNA form, the CDR3 reads TGTGCCTGGAGTGTAGGCGCGGGGGTTGGCAATGAGCAGTTCTTC. Protein sequence: CAWSVGAGVGNEQFF.

The V gene is TRBV5-1, the J gene TRBJ2-3; D not certain. V was clipped by 6 bases and J by 3 bases, with 17 bases between them. Germline CDR1 reads SGHRS; CDR2 reads YFSETQ. The CDR3 sequence is 15 residues long. In DNA form, the CDR3 reads TGCGCCAGCAATTTCGGGCCCTTAGGGACAGATACGCAGTATTTT. It yields the protein CASNFGPLGTDTQYF.

This clonotype was observed a handful of times. The CDR3 loop is CASQGSGSRNEQFF. CDR3 sequence (DNA): TGTGCCTCACAAGGTAGCGGGAGTAGAAATGAGCAGTTCTTC. The chain recombines TRBV2 with TRBJ2-1, with 9 nucleotides matching TRBD2. Per germline, CDR1 SNHLY and CDR2 FYNNEI. V trimming: 11 bases; J trimming: 7 bases; junction bases outside the gene matches: 12. The CDR3 has 14 residues. The whole variable domain, filled in from reference TRBV2 and TRBJ2-1, reads EPEVTQTPSHQVTQMGQEVILRCVPISNHLYFYWYRQILGQKVEFLVSFYNNEISEKSEIFDDQFSVERPDGSNFTLKIRSTKLEDSAMYFCASQGSGSRNEQFFGPGTRLTVL.

The gene calls are TRBV7-9 and TRBJ2-7; TRBD1 or TRBD2 may be the D gene (6 bases each). The CDR3 totals 14 residues. Trimming took 6 bases from V and 3 from J, leaving 15 bases between them. Germline V lookup: CDR1 SEHNR, CDR2 FQNEAQ (reference sequence). CDR3: CASSGGRGVYEQYF. The CDR3 DNA follows: TGTGCCAGCAGTGGGGGGCGGGGAGTCTACGAGCAGTACTTC.

The V gene is TRBV19, the J gene TRBJ2-1; tentative D call: TRBD2 (8 bases). Looked up from germline, CDR1 is LNHDA and CDR2 is SQIVND (reference sequence). This CDR3 has 17 amino acids. Trimming stripped 4 bases from V and 3 bases from J, with 19 bases between. CDR3 residues: CASSTGGGSGIYNEQFF. CDR3 coding DNA: TGTGCCAGTAGTACAGGGGGGGGTAGCGGGATCTACAATGAGCAGTTCTTC.

The chain uses TRBV5-4 and TRBJ2-3; TRBD1 might be the D (6 bases). The CDR3 extends over 16 amino acids. Germline CDR1 is SGHNT and CDR2 is YYREEE (reference sequence). Trimming took off 4 bases at V and 5 bases at J, with 20 bases between the two ends. The CDR3 DNA reads as TGTGCCAGCAGCAAAGGGCAGGCACAGGGAGTAGATACGCAGTATTTT. This gives the protein CASSKGQAQGVDTQYF.

The V call is TRBV6-2 or TRBV6-3, the J call TRBJ2-2; D call uncertain. Trimming took off 7 bases at V and 13 bases at J, with 19 bases between the two ends. Germline CDR1 reads MNHEY; CDR2 reads SVGEGT. The CDR3 is made up of 13 amino acids. This CDR3 is CASTLVVESRLFF. For the CDR3, the DNA is TGTGCCAGCACATTAGTCGTAGAGAGTCGGCTGTTTTTT.

This clonotype was recorded a few times. The rearrangement links TRBV28 to TRBJ2-7; TRBD2 agrees at 8 bases. Germline-derived CDR1 and CDR2 are MDHEN and SYDVKM. The length of the CDR3 is 16 residues. The junction had 14 bases not matched to a gene; V was cut back by 7 bases and J by 3 bases. The CDR3 is CASTLSAVAGIYEQYF. As DNA, the CDR3 is TGTGCCAGCACCCTAAGCGCTGTAGCGGGAATCTACGAGCAGTACTTC.

The genes are TRBV6-5 and TRBJ1-2; D possibly corresponds to TRBD1 (6 bases). The CDR3 length is 14 residues. Germline V gene data show CDR1 as MNHEY and CDR2 as SVGAGI. V lost 0 bases, J lost 8 bases, and 13 bases lay in between. This chain's CDR3 is CASSYSSRGNGYTF. DNA of the CDR3: TGTGCCAGCAGTTACTCGTCCAGGGGAAACGGCTACACCTTC.

This chain connects TRBV24-1 to TRBJ2-5; the match to TRBD1 covers 12 bases. From germline, CDR1 is KGHDR and CDR2 SFDVKD. CDR3 length equals 16 residues. The trim removed 4 bases at V and 4 bases at J, leaving 6 bases unmatched. Here the CDR3 reads CATSDPGTGGRETQYF. DNA of the CDR3: TGTGCCACCAGTGACCCGGGGACAGGGGGCCGAGAGACCCAGTACTTC.

The V call is TRBV7-2, the J call TRBJ2-1; either TRBD1 or TRBD2 may supply D (6 bases each). The length of the CDR3 is 13 residues. V was pared by 4 bases and J by 13 bases, with 17 bases between. CDR1 and CDR2 from the germline V gene are SGHTA and FQGNSA. CDR3 nucleotide sequence: TGTGCCAGCAGCTCCAAGGGGGGAGGAAGCCAGTTCTTC. This encodes CASSSKGGGSQFF.

The table lists this clonotype with a few counts. CDR3: CASTPGPRQETQYF. The CDR3 DNA sequence: TGTGCCAGCACACCAGGACCGCGCCAAGAGACCCAGTACTTC. V usage is TRBV12-3 or TRBV12-4 and J usage is TRBJ2-5; no reliable D call. V was clipped by 7 bases and J by 1 base, with 13 bases between them. There are 14 residues in the CDR3.

The chain links TRBV10-3 to TRBJ2-7, with unresolved D. The V end was cut by 0 bases, the J end by 6 bases, with 9 bases between. CDR3 size: 13 residues. Per germline, CDR1 ENHRY and CDR2 SYGVKD. This CDR3 reads CAISESILPEQYF. The CDR3 coding sequence is TGTGCCATCAGTGAGTCGATCCTCCCCGAGCAGTACTTC.